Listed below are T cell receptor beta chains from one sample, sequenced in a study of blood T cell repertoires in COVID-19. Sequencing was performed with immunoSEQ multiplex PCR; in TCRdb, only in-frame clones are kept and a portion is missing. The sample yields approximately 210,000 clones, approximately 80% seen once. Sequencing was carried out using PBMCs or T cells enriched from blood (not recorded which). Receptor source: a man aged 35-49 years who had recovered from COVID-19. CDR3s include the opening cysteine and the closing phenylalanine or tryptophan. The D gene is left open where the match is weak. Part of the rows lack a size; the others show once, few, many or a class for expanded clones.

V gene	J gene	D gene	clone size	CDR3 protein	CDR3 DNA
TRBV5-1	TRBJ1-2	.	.	CASSLTGSVGYTF	TGCGCCAGCAGCTTGACGGGGTCGGTTGGCTACACCTTC
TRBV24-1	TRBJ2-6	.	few	CATAQAGANVLTF	TGTGCCACCGCCCAGGCTGGGGCCAACGTCCTGACTTTC
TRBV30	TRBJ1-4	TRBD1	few	CAWSLQGGVEKLFF	TGTGCCTGGAGCTTACAGGGGGGGGTTGAAAAACTGTTTTTT
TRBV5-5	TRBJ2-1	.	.	CASRASDYNEQFF	TGTGCCAGCAGGGCTAGCGACTACAATGAGCAGTTCTTC
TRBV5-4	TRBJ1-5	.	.	CASSLASGEPQHF	TGTGCCAGCAGCTTGGCCTCGGGGGAGCCCCAGCATTTT
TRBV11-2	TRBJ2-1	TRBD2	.	CASSSLAGGPGEQFF	TGTGCCAGCAGCTCATTAGCGGGAGGGCCGGGTGAGCAGTTCTTC
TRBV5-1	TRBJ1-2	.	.	CASSLGSGMDGYTF	TGCGCCAGCAGCTTGGGGTCAGGGATGGATGGCTACACCTTC
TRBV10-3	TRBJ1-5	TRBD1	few	CAISEPGQGGQPQHF	TGTGCCATCAGTGAGCCAGGACAGGGTGGTCAGCCCCAGCATTTT
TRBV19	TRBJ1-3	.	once	CASSIAASSGNTIYF	TGTGCCAGTAGTATTGCGGCAAGCTCTGGAAACACCATATATTTT
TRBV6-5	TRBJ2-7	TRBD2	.	CASGIGGVGYEQYF	TGTGCCAGCGGAATCGGGGGGGTCGGCTACGAGCAGTACTTC
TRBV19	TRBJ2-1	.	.	CASKGPGVLHNEQFF	TGTGCCAGTAAAGGGCCCGGGGTCCTACACAATGAGCAGTTCTTC
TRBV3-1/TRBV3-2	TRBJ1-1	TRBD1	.	CASSPGTAEAFF	TGTGCCAGCAGCCCCGGGACAGCAGAAGCTTTCTTT
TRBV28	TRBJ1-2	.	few	CASRWGTQTGYTF	TGTGCCAGCAGGTGGGGGACACAGACGGGCTACACCTTC
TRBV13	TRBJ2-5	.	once	CASSRRRAETQYF	TGTGCCAGCAGCCGTAGGCGGGCCGAGACCCAGTACTTC
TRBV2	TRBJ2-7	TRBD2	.	CASSERLAGVYEQYF	TGTGCCAGCAGTGAACGACTAGCGGGGGTTTACGAGCAGTACTTC
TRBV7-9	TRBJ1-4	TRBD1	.	CASSSRRGGQGNEKLFF	TGTGCCAGCAGCTCCCGGCGGGGGGGACAGGGGAATGAAAAACTGTTTTTT
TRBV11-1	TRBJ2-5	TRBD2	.	CASSARLAGETQYF	TGTGCCAGCAGCGCCCGACTAGCGGGAGAGACCCAGTACTTC
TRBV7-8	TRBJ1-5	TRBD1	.	CASSEDRGYQPQHF	TGTGCCAGCAGCGAAGACAGGGGGTATCAGCCCCAGCATTTT
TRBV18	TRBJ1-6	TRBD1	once	CASSLGDSNSPLHF	TGTGCCAGCTCCCTAGGGGACAGTAACTCACCCCTCCACTTT
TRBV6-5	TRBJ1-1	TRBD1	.	CASSYSGQAEAFF	TGTGCCAGCAGTTACTCAGGACAGGCTGAAGCTTTCTTT
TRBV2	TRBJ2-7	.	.	CASKEGPYYEQYF	TGTGCCAGCAAGGAGGGACCCTACTACGAGCAGTACTTC
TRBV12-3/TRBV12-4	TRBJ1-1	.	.	CATTRDMNTEAFF	TGTGCCACGACCAGGGACATGAACACTGAAGCTTTCTTT
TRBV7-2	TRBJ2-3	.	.	CASSLGGAADTQYF	TGTGCCAGCAGCTTGGGGGGGGCCGCAGATACGCAGTATTTT
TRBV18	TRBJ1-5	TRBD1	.	CASSPDRDQPQHF	TGTGCCAGCTCACCGGACAGGGATCAGCCCCAGCATTTT
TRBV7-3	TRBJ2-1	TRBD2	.	CASSPGLAPYNEQFF	TGTGCCAGCAGCCCCGGACTAGCGCCATACAATGAGCAGTTCTTC
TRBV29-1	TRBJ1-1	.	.	CSVEVANTEAFF	TGCAGCGTTGAGGTGGCGAACACTGAAGCTTTCTTT
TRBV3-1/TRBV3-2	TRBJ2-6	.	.	CASSQDAGNSGANVLTF	TGTGCCAGCAGCCAAGATGCCGGTAACTCTGGGGCCAACGTCCTGACTTTC
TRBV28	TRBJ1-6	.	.	CASRSGGPPNSPLHF	TGTGCCAGCAGGTCGGGGGGGCCTCCAAATTCACCCCTCCACTTT
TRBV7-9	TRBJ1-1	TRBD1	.	CASSLGGQEAFF	TGTGCCAGCAGCTTGGGGGGACAGGAAGCTTTCTTT
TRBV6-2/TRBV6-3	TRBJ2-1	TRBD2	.	CASSYLLLAGGPGEQFF	TGTGCCAGCAGTTACCTACTCCTAGCGGGAGGGCCTGGTGAGCAGTTCTTC
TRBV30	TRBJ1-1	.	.	CAWSLWGVYTEAFF	TGTGCCTGGAGCCTTTGGGGGGTCTACACTGAAGCTTTCTTT
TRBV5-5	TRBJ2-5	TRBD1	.	CASSLLQGQETQYF	TGTGCCAGCAGCTTATTACAGGGGCAAGAGACCCAGTACTTC
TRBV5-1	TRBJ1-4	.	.	CASSESGLPNEKLFF	TGCGCCAGCAGCGAATCAGGGTTACCTAATGAAAAACTGTTTTTT
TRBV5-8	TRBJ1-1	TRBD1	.	CASSSDRGGYTEAFF	TGTGCCAGCAGCTCGGACAGGGGAGGTTACACTGAAGCTTTCTTT
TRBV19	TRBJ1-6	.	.	CASSTFPSSYNSPLHF	TGTGCCAGTAGTACCTTTCCGAGCTCCTATAATTCACCCCTCCACTTT
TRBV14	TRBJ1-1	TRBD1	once	CASSQASGGSTEAFF	TGTGCCAGCAGCCAAGCTTCAGGGGGTAGCACTGAAGCTTTCTTT
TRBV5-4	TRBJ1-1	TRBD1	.	CASSPRGQGAIEAFF	TGTGCCAGCAGCCCTAGGGGACAGGGGGCGATTGAAGCTTTCTTT
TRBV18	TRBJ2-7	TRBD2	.	CASSQTGLADEQYF	TGTGCCAGCTCTCAAACGGGACTAGCGGACGAGCAGTACTTC
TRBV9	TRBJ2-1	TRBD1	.	CANSKGTGVNEQFF	TGTGCCAACAGCAAGGGAACAGGGGTCAATGAGCAGTTCTTC
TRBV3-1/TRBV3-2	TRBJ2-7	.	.	CASSQEREQYF	TGTGCCAGCAGCCAAGAGAGGGAGCAGTACTTC
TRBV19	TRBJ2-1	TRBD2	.	CASSTRAGGAYNEQFF	TGTGCCAGTAGTACCCGAGCGGGAGGGGCCTACAATGAGCAGTTCTTC
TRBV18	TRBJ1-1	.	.	CASHWTANTEAFF	TGTGCCAGCCATTGGACAGCGAACACTGAAGCTTTCTTT
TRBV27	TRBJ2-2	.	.	CASQLRVTGSGELFF	TGTGCCAGCCAATTGCGCGTGACGGGTTCCGGGGAGCTGTTTTTT
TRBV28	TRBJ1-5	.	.	CASSFGSLQPQHF	TGTGCCAGCAGTTTCGGTTCACTTCAGCCCCAGCATTTT
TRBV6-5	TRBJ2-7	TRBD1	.	CASSYAGTGTYEQYF	TGTGCCAGCAGTTATGCTGGGACAGGGACTTACGAGCAGTACTTC
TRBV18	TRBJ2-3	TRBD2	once	CASSPTASGGISTDTQYF	TGTGCCAGCTCACCAACGGCTAGCGGGGGGATTAGCACAGATACGCAGTATTTT
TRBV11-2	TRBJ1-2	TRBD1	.	CASSYGQGKDTF	TGTGCCAGCAGCTACGGACAGGGGAAAGACACCTTC
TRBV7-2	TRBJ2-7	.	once	CASSLAPGIPYEQYF	TGTGCCAGCAGCTTAGCCCCAGGGATTCCCTACGAGCAGTACTTC
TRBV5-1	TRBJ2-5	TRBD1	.	CASSLSKQGSGVIETQYF	TGCGCCAGCAGCTTGTCCAAACAGGGGAGTGGGGTGATTGAGACCCAGTACTTC